This entry lists 28 T cell receptor beta chains sequenced from one sample in a study of identical twins. In TCRdb, the 5' RACE reads were re-called with MiXCR into one record per CDR3 protein. The sample yields 1.5 million to 2 million distinct CDR3 sequences, less than 35% seen once. What was sequenced was cord blood. The source is a newborn girl in good health.

This clonotype has only a few counts. This chain uses TRBV5-1 with TRBJ1-5; a possible D gene is TRBD1 (5 bases). Germline V gene lookup returns CDR1 SGHRS and CDR2 YFSETQ. CDR3 length: 20 amino acids. The germline V and J ends were trimmed by 0 bases and 0 bases, with 22 bases remaining between them. CDR3: CASSLDSAGRLGSSNQPQHF. The CDR3 coding sequence is TGCGCCAGCAGCTTGGACTCCGCGGGGCGACTCGGGTCTAGCAATCAGCCCCAGCATTTT.

This clonotype was picked up many times. The rearrangement uses TRBV12-3 or TRBV12-4 and TRBJ2-1; D gene uncertain. There are 15 residues in the CDR3. Trimming took off 6 bases at V and 0 bases at J, with 12 bases between the two ends. The CDR3 DNA sequence: TGTGCCAGCAGAGCAGGACGGAGCTCCTACAATGAGCAGTTCTTC. It translates to CASRAGRSSYNEQFF.

The chain is built from TRBV7-2 and TRBJ2-1; D remains ambiguous. Germline values: CDR1 SGHTA, CDR2 FQGNSA. Trimming shortened V by 3 bases and J by 3 bases, and 12 bases separated the two germline ends. CDR3 length: 15 amino acids. CDR3 nucleotides: TGTGCCAGCAGCTTGGAAGGGATCGTCTACAATGAGCAGTTCTTC. It yields the protein CASSLEGIVYNEQFF.

In regard to this clonotype: A far larger clone is just one base off, so this is likely a read error. This chain uses TRBV29-1 with TRBJ1-2; D possibly corresponds to TRBD1 (5 bases). The CDR3 has 12 amino acids. The germline gives CDR1 SQVTM, CDR2 ANQGSEA. The CDR3, as DNA: TGCAGCGTTGTTCGGGGGAACTATAGCTACACCTTC. Its translation is CSVVRGNYSYTF.

This clonotype was detected a few times. The CDR3 nucleotides read TGTGCCAGCAGCTCTGACAGGATCGCCTATGGCTACACCTTC. As protein: CASSSDRIAYGYTF. The chain recombines TRBV14 with TRBJ1-2; D perhaps matches TRBD1 (6 bases). There are 14 residues in the CDR3. Trimming pared 5 bases from V and 4 bases from J, leaving 14 bases between. Germline V gives CDR1 SGHDN, CDR2 FVKESK. Based on the CDR3 plus reference TRBV14 and TRBJ1-2, the full variable domain is EAGVTQFPSHSVIEKGQTVTLRCDPISGHDNLYWYRRVMGKEIKFLLHFVKESKQDESGMPNNRFLAERTGGTYSTLKVQPAELEDSGVYFCASSSDRIAYGYTFGSGTRLTVV.

In DNA form, the CDR3 reads TGTGCCAGCTGGGGACAGGGACTTAACTATGGCTACACCTTC. It translates to CASWGQGLNYGYTF. The rearrangement links TRBV2 to TRBJ1-2; 9 bases are a match to TRBD1. The ends lost 8 bases at V and 1 base at J; junction bases unmatched: 5. The CDR3 consists of 14 residues. Germline lookup yields CDR1 SNHLY and CDR2 FYNNEI.

This clonotype was observed a handful of times. The junction departs from germline at one end; a sequencing error may be responsible. The chain uses TRBV4-1 and TRBJ2-1; 9 bases line up with TRBD2. The CDR3 is 16 residues long. Looked up from germline, CDR1 is MGHRA and CDR2 is YSYEKL. The CDR3 reads CASTQAPGLARNEQFF. Written as DNA, the CDR3 is TGCGCCAGCACCCAAGCCCCGGGACTAGCACGCAATGAGCAGTTCTTC.

This clonotype was counted between two and nine times. The chain recombines TRBV6-6 with TRBJ2-5; TRBD2 agrees at 13 bases. The DNA end is a closer match to TRBJ2-7, so the J assignment may be wrong. CDR1 is MNHNY, CDR2 SVGAGI, per germline (reference sequence). The CDR3 is 17 residues long. The CDR3 DNA reads TGTGCCAGCAGTTCAAAAGGACTAGCGGGGGTAAACGGCGAGCAGTACTTC. Translation: CASSSKGLAGVNGEQYF.

The V and J genes are TRBV20-1 and TRBJ2-1; D is perhaps TRBD2 (7 bases). The germline V gene encodes CDR1 DFQATT and CDR2 SNEGSKA (reference sequence). The CDR3 covers 11 residues. For the CDR3, the DNA is TGCACCCTCGGGGGGCAGAATGAGCAGTTCTTC. Amino acid sequence: CTLGGQNEQFF.

The rearrangement links TRBV7-8 to TRBJ2-2, with TRBD1 identical over 7 bases. The CDR3 is made up of 17 amino acids. The V and J ends lost 5 bases and 2 bases, in that order; junction bases with no gene match: 11. Germline V gene sequence: CDR1 SGHVS, CDR2 FQNEAQ. The CDR3 DNA sequence: TGTGCCAGCAGCGGTCGTCGACAGGGTAAAAACACCGGGGAGCTGTTTTTT. Translating it yields CASSGRRQGKNTGELFF.

This sequence joins TRBV5-1 and TRBJ2-7; TRBD2 agrees at 9 bases. J lost 2 bases, V lost 2 bases, and 5 bases had no gene match. This CDR3 spans 15 amino acids. Germline values: CDR1 SGHRS, CDR2 YFSETQ. Written as DNA, the CDR3 is TGCGCCAGCAGCTTTACTAGCGGGCTGCCCTACGAGCAGTACTTC. Translating it yields CASSFTSGLPYEQYF.

This clonotype was seen a few times. The chain joins TRBV29-1 to TRBJ1-2, with 7 nucleotides matching TRBD1. Unmatched junction bases numbered 8, after V lost 6 bases and J lost 4 bases. The CDR3 is 13 amino acids. The V gene's germline CDR1 is SQVTM and CDR2 ANQGSEA. CDR3 in DNA: TGCAGCGTGGGGGACAGCCCTTCCTATGGCTACACCTTC. It translates to CSVGDSPSYGYTF.

As to this clonotype: The CDR3 does not end in the conserved phenylalanine or tryptophan, so this is likely a read error. The V call is TRBV20-1, the J call TRBJ1-1, with D unresolved. The germline V and J ends were trimmed by 0 bases and 8 bases, with 4 bases remaining between them. The CDR3 contains 10 residues. The germline V gene encodes CDR1 DFQATT and CDR2 SNEGSKA (reference sequence). The DNA for the CDR3 is TGCAGTGCTAGAGAGGCAGAAGCTTTCCTT. As protein: CSAREAEAFL.

This clonotype turned up a few times. The chain couples TRBV20-1 to TRBJ2-7; 8 bases agree with TRBD2. CDR3 size: 12 residues. V dropped 7 bases and J dropped 4; count of bases not matched to a gene: 6. Germline V gene data show CDR1 as DFQATT and CDR2 as SNEGSKA (reference sequence). CDR3 DNA: TGCAGTGTGAGCGGGAGTCGGTACGAGCAGTACTTC. Translation gives CSVSGSRYEQYF.

The chain has TRBV28 and TRBJ2-3; possibly TRBD2 for D (6 bases). The germline V and J ends were trimmed by 3 bases and 1 base, with 11 bases remaining between them. Germline V gene sequence: CDR1 MDHEN, CDR2 SYDVKM. This CDR3 is built from 15 residues. CDR3 in DNA: TGTGCCAGCAGTTTTAGGTGGGAGGGCACAGATACGCAGTATTTT. This encodes CASSFRWEGTDTQYF.

This clonotype was observed a few times. This chain connects TRBV6-1 to TRBJ1-2; TRBD1 matches at 9 bases. CDR1 is MNHNS, CDR2 SASEGT, per germline. Unmatched junction bases numbered 10, after V lost 0 bases and J lost 5 bases. CDR3 length: 17 residues. CDR3 sequence: CASSEAGRQGGNYGYTF. The CDR3 DNA reads as TGTGCCAGCAGTGAAGCGGGGCGACAGGGGGGTAATTATGGCTACACCTTC.

Notes on this clonotype: Just one base apart from a much larger clone, this may be a read error. The chain has TRBV20-1 and TRBJ1-6; D is unresolved. The CDR3 is 13 residues long. V was cut by 3 bases and J by 6 bases, with 9 bases left in between. Germline CDR1 DFQATT, CDR2 SNEGSKA (reference sequence). Here the CDR3 reads CSASRSCNSPLHF. The DNA for the CDR3 is TGCAGTGCTAGTCGGAGCTGTAATTCACCCCTCCACTTT.

CDR3 DNA: TGTGCCACCAGTGAGCCGGGGGGTGAAGCTTTCTTT. It is translated as CATSEPGGEAFF. The V and J genes are TRBV24-1 and TRBJ1-1, with D perhaps matching TRBD1 (5 bases). The V end lost 4 bases, the J end lost 7 bases, and 9 bases lay between the germline ends. Germline values: CDR1 KGHDR, CDR2 SFDVKD. The CDR3 extends over 12 amino acids.

The genes are TRBV29-1 and TRBJ2-1; 8 bases fit TRBD2. The germline V gene has CDR1 SQVTM and CDR2 ANQGSEA. Trimming removed 6 bases from V and 4 bases from J; junction bases left unmatched: 5. The CDR3 covers 13 residues. CDR3 amino acids: CSVPGGGYNEQFF. In DNA form, the CDR3 reads TGCAGCGTCCCGGGCGGGGGGTACAATGAGCAGTTCTTC.

This clonotype turned up a few times. The V call is TRBV3-1, the J call TRBJ2-2; D is possibly TRBD2 (6 bases). Deletions cut 6 bases from V and 3 bases from J, with 14 bases between. The CDR3 contains 15 residues. Germline-derived CDR1 and CDR2 are LGHDT and YNNKEL (reference sequence). The CDR3, as DNA: TGTGCCAGCAGTCCCACCGGGACTTACACCGGGGAGCTGTTTTTT. Encoded protein: CASSPTGTYTGELFF.

V gene TRBV12-5 combines with J gene TRBJ1-2, with unresolved D. Looked up from germline, CDR1 is LGHNT and CDR2 is FRNRAP. The CDR3 runs 15 residues. V gave up 2 bases and J gave up 6 bases, with 16 bases separating them. CDR3 loop: CASGLSTRGIHGYTF. In DNA form, the CDR3 reads TGTGCTAGTGGTTTGTCCACCCGAGGGATTCATGGCTACACCTTC.

There are a few counts of this clonotype. The V gene is TRBV20-1, the J gene TRBJ2-1; a weak D match, TRBD2 (6 bases). The V end lost 3 bases, the J end lost 0 bases, and 15 bases lay between the germline ends. Germline values: CDR1 DFQATT, CDR2 SNEGSKA (reference sequence). The CDR3 length is 16 residues. The CDR3 region has the DNA TGCAGTGCTAGTCGCGGGACCTTTTCCTCCTACAATGAGCAGTTCTTC. It codes for CSASRGTFSSYNEQFF.

This sequence joins TRBV10-2 and TRBJ2-1, with D perhaps matching TRBD2 (7 bases). CDR3 length: 16 amino acids. The germline V and J ends were trimmed by 3 bases and 5 bases, with 17 bases remaining between them. Per the germline V gene, CDR1 is WSHSY and CDR2 is SAAADI. CDR3: CASSEGGLLGNNEQFF. For the CDR3, the DNA is TGCGCCAGCAGTGAAGGGGGACTATTGGGGAACAATGAGCAGTTCTTC.

Only a few counts were recorded for this clonotype. CDR3 sequence reads: CASSQDLTSGSDIQYF. DNA of the CDR3: TGTGCCAGCAGCCAAGATCTCACTAGCGGTTCGGACATTCAGTACTTC. The chain combines TRBV4-2 with TRBJ2-4, with TRBD2 identical over 8 bases. The CDR3 has 16 amino acids. The germline V gene encodes CDR1 LGHNA and CDR2 YNFKEQ. Trimming cost V 0 bases and J 8 bases; bases outside gene matches: 9.

A few counts support this clonotype. The chain has TRBV7-2 and TRBJ1-2; TRBD1 agrees at 7 bases. Germline assignment: CDR1 SGHTA and CDR2 FQGNSA. V lost 8 bases to trimming and J lost 12 bases; unmatched junction nucleotides: 6. The CDR3 consists of 10 residues. The CDR3, as DNA: TGTGCCAGCGGGCGACAGGGAAACACCTTC. It is translated as CASGRQGNTF.

This clonotype was observed many times. The rearrangement joins TRBV20-1 to TRBJ2-3; 13 bases are a match to TRBD2. Germline V gene sequence: CDR1 DFQATT, CDR2 SNEGSKA (reference sequence). The CDR3 consists of 13 residues. V shed 5 bases and J 6 bases; nucleotides not matched to a gene: 2. The DNA of the CDR3 is TGCAGTGCTCCGGGACTAGCGGGGGATACGCAGTATTTT. It encodes CSAPGLAGDTQYF.

The CDR3 sequence is CASTWASAANEQFF. In nucleotides, the CDR3 is TGCGCCAGCACCTGGGCTAGCGCTGCCAATGAGCAGTTCTTC. The J gene is TRBJ2-1, the V gene TRBV5-1, with D maybe TRBD2 (6 bases). Trimming shortened V by 6 bases and J by 6 bases, and 16 bases separated the two germline ends. CDR1 SGHRS and CDR2 YFSETQ come from the germline V gene. This CDR3 comprises 14 residues.

This clonotype was seen only a few times. This rearrangement joins TRBV12-3 or TRBV12-4 to TRBJ2-1, with D perhaps given as TRBD1 or TRBD2 (5 bases each). Between the trimmed V and J ends, which lost 4 bases and 8 bases, there was a span of 15 bases. CDR3 length equals 14 residues. The CDR3 region has the DNA TGTGCCAGCAGTTCCCGCCGGGGCCTTGATGAGCAGTTCTTC. Its protein is CASSSRRGLDEQFF.